These T cell receptor beta chains were read from a single sample in a study of a mutant IDH1 vaccine in newly diagnosed glioma. The repertoire was sequenced with immunoSEQ multiplex PCR; TCRdb's copy has only in-frame clones and lacks some. The table records about 56,000 clones, less than 90% of them present only once. These receptors have no identified antigens. Sequences were derived from PBMCs, sampled from a glioma patient whose treatment included an IDH1 peptide vaccine. Receptor source: a man aged 35-49 years with glioma. Each CDR3 is given with its conserved first and last residue. The order of the fields is D gene, J gene, V gene, clone size, CDR3 DNA, CDR3 protein. The D gene is left open where the match is weak. For some rows the clone size is stated as once, few or many, or as a class when expanded; others skip it.

d_gene: -
j_gene: TRBJ1-1
v_gene: TRBV9
abundance: -
CDR3nt: TGTGCCAGCAGCGTAGCGGGCGGGGGGGACACTGAAGCTTTCTTT
CDR3aa: CASSVAGGGDTEAFF

d_gene: -
j_gene: TRBJ2-5
v_gene: TRBV6-6
abundance: -
CDR3nt: TGTGCCAGCAGGAGACAGAACAGAGAGGGACCCCAGTACTTC
CDR3aa: CASRRQNREGPQYF

d_gene: -
j_gene: TRBJ1-1
v_gene: TRBV25-1
abundance: -
CDR3nt: TGTGCCAGCAGTGTATACGACAGGTGGAACACTGAAGCTTTCTTT
CDR3aa: CASSVYDRWNTEAFF

d_gene: -
j_gene: TRBJ2-7
v_gene: TRBV9
abundance: -
CDR3nt: TGTGCCAGCAGCTCCAGCTCCTACGAGCAGTACTTC
CDR3aa: CASSSSSYEQYF

d_gene: TRBD1
j_gene: TRBJ1-2
v_gene: TRBV29-1
abundance: -
CDR3nt: TGCAGCGTTCCACGACCAGGGGGCGCCAACTATGGCTACACCTTC
CDR3aa: CSVPRPGGANYGYTF

d_gene: -
j_gene: TRBJ1-2
v_gene: TRBV5-1
abundance: -
CDR3nt: TGCGCCAGCAGCTTGGGACAGTCACCTGGCTACACCTTC
CDR3aa: CASSLGQSPGYTF

d_gene: -
j_gene: TRBJ1-1
v_gene: TRBV5-3
abundance: -
CDR3nt: TGTGCCAGCGCGGGGTTGGCTGAAGCTTTCTTT
CDR3aa: CASAGLAEAFF

d_gene: -
j_gene: TRBJ1-1
v_gene: TRBV7-2
abundance: -
CDR3nt: TGTGCCAGCAGCCCCTACGACAGTCTGAACGCTTTCTTT
CDR3aa: CASSPYDSLNAFF

d_gene: -
j_gene: TRBJ1-4
v_gene: TRBV25-1
abundance: -
CDR3nt: TGTGCCAGCAGTGAAACACTGAAACGAAATGAAAAACTGTTTTTT
CDR3aa: CASSETLKRNEKLFF

d_gene: TRBD2
j_gene: TRBJ2-3
v_gene: TRBV4-3
abundance: -
CDR3nt: TGCGCCAGCAGCCAAGGGGCTAGCGGGAGAAGCACAGATACGCAGTATTTT
CDR3aa: CASSQGASGRSTDTQYF

d_gene: TRBD1
j_gene: TRBJ1-2
v_gene: TRBV19
abundance: -
CDR3nt: TGTGCCAGTAGTTTCGACAGGGGTTTGGGCTACACCTTC
CDR3aa: CASSFDRGLGYTF

d_gene: TRBD2
j_gene: TRBJ2-7
v_gene: TRBV9
abundance: -
CDR3nt: TGTGCCAGCAGCGTAGGCGGTAGCGGGAGGCCCCCCTACGAGCAGTACTTC
CDR3aa: CASSVGGSGRPPYEQYF

d_gene: -
j_gene: TRBJ2-2
v_gene: TRBV10-3
abundance: once
CDR3nt: TGTGCCATCAGTGACCAGGGGTGGACCGGGGAGCTGTTTTTT
CDR3aa: CAISDQGWTGELFF

d_gene: -
j_gene: TRBJ1-1
v_gene: TRBV28
abundance: -
CDR3nt: TGTGCCAGCAGTTTCGTAGGGGGAGCTTTCTTT
CDR3aa: CASSFVGGAFF

d_gene: -
j_gene: TRBJ2-3
v_gene: TRBV5-4
abundance: -
CDR3nt: TGTGCCAGCAGCTTGGGTGGCGGGAGCACAGATACGCAGTATTTT
CDR3aa: CASSLGGGSTDTQYF

d_gene: -
j_gene: TRBJ1-5
v_gene: TRBV27
abundance: -
CDR3nt: TGTGCCAGCGGGATGAGGGGGTTCAATCAGCCCCAGCATTTT
CDR3aa: CASGMRGFNQPQHF

d_gene: TRBD2
j_gene: TRBJ2-3
v_gene: TRBV5-6
abundance: -
CDR3nt: TGTGCCAGCAGGAAACTAGCGGGAGGGCCGTTCGCGGATACGCAGTATTTT
CDR3aa: CASRKLAGGPFADTQYF

d_gene: -
j_gene: TRBJ2-5
v_gene: TRBV10-3
abundance: -
CDR3nt: TGTGCCATCGGGCAGGGCCAAGAGACCCAGTACTTC
CDR3aa: CAIGQGQETQYF

d_gene: -
j_gene: TRBJ2-3
v_gene: TRBV5-1
abundance: once
CDR3nt: TGCGCCAGCAGCTTGGGGCGGAGCACAGATACGCAGTATTTT
CDR3aa: CASSLGRSTDTQYF

d_gene: -
j_gene: TRBJ2-5
v_gene: TRBV7-2
abundance: -
CDR3nt: TGTGCCAGCAGGGGGGGGACAGGCGAGACCCAGTACTTC
CDR3aa: CASRGGTGETQYF

d_gene: -
j_gene: TRBJ2-2
v_gene: TRBV5-6
abundance: -
CDR3nt: TGTGCCAGCAGCTTGGTGCCAGGGGAAACCGGGGAGCTGTTTTTT
CDR3aa: CASSLVPGETGELFF

d_gene: TRBD1
j_gene: TRBJ2-7
v_gene: TRBV11-2
abundance: -
CDR3nt: TGTGCCAGCACCCGACAGGGGGCCTCCTACGAGCAGTACTTC
CDR3aa: CASTRQGASYEQYF

d_gene: TRBD2
j_gene: TRBJ2-7
v_gene: TRBV15
abundance: -
CDR3nt: TGTGCCACCAGCAGAGAATCTCTAGCGGGAGGGTACGAGCAGTACTTC
CDR3aa: CATSRESLAGGYEQYF

d_gene: -
j_gene: TRBJ2-4
v_gene: TRBV7-2
abundance: -
CDR3nt: TGTGCCAGCAGCTACCGGGACCCTAGCATTCAGTACTTC
CDR3aa: CASSYRDPSIQYF

d_gene: -
j_gene: TRBJ1-1
v_gene: TRBV7-3
abundance: -
CDR3nt: TGTGCCAGCAGCACCCACCCGAACACTGAAGCTTTCTTT
CDR3aa: CASSTHPNTEAFF

d_gene: TRBD1
j_gene: TRBJ2-7
v_gene: TRBV7-9
abundance: once
CDR3nt: TGTGCCAGCAGGTTCGGGCAGGGGACAGGGGGTTCCTACGAGCAGTACTTC
CDR3aa: CASRFGQGTGGSYEQYF

d_gene: TRBD1
j_gene: TRBJ2-1
v_gene: TRBV7-3
abundance: once
CDR3nt: TGTGCCAGCAGCTTAGACAGGGTAACCTACAATGAGCAGTTCTTC
CDR3aa: CASSLDRVTYNEQFF

d_gene: -
j_gene: TRBJ2-1
v_gene: TRBV29-1
abundance: -
CDR3nt: TGCAGCGTTCGTGGACGAGGGGACTACAATGAGCAGTTCTTC
CDR3aa: CSVRGRGDYNEQFF

d_gene: -
j_gene: TRBJ2-5
v_gene: TRBV6-6
abundance: -
CDR3nt: TGTGCCAGCAGTTACGGGACCCTGGGGGAGACCCAGTACTTC
CDR3aa: CASSYGTLGETQYF

d_gene: -
j_gene: TRBJ1-1
v_gene: TRBV5-1
abundance: -
CDR3nt: TGCGCCAGCAGCTGGAGAATAAATGGACAGAATGAAGCTTTCTTT
CDR3aa: CASSWRINGQNEAFF

d_gene: TRBD2
j_gene: TRBJ2-1
v_gene: TRBV7-9
abundance: -
CDR3nt: TGTGCCAGCAGCTTAGGGCGGGTAGCGGGTAACAATGAGCAGTTCTTC
CDR3aa: CASSLGRVAGNNEQFF

d_gene: -
j_gene: TRBJ2-3
v_gene: TRBV25-1
abundance: -
CDR3nt: TGTGCCAGCAGTCGTTCCAAATATACGCAGTATTTT
CDR3aa: CASSRSKYTQYF

d_gene: TRBD1
j_gene: TRBJ2-7
v_gene: TRBV5-1
abundance: -
CDR3nt: TGCGCCAGTACGACAGGGGCCCCCTACGAGCAGTACTTC
CDR3aa: CASTTGAPYEQYF

d_gene: TRBD1
j_gene: TRBJ1-3
v_gene: TRBV7-3
abundance: -
CDR3nt: TGTGCCAGCAGCTTGACAGGGGTAAGAAACACCATATATTTT
CDR3aa: CASSLTGVRNTIYF

d_gene: TRBD1
j_gene: TRBJ1-4
v_gene: TRBV5-4
abundance: -
CDR3nt: TGTGCCAGCAGCTGGACGGGACAGGGGTCGGCTAATGAAAAACTGTTTTTT
CDR3aa: CASSWTGQGSANEKLFF